The 17 T cell receptor beta chains given below trace back to one sample, sequenced in a study of a mutant IDH1 vaccine in newly diagnosed glioma (dated by TCRdb to about 2021). The sample's time point label, decoded: week 35, safety follow-up. Each vaccine dose was 300 ug of a 20-mer mutant IDH1 peptide in Montanide, given subcutaneously with topical imiquimod. Receptor libraries were prepared by the immunoSEQ multiplex PCR assay. TCRdb took this table from immuneACCESS and kept in-frame rearrangements with V and J called. Such tables lack part of the clones; where checked against another copy, unresolved V genes explain under half of the gap, and the rest is unexplained. This sample is represented by some 63,000 clones; about 73% of them were singletons. The ten largest clones take up around 4.5% of the sample. Their antigens are not known. The starting material was PBMCs, obtained from a glioma patient whose treatment included an IDH1 peptide vaccine. These receptors were obtained from a man between 45 and 60 years old with glioma.

The chain carries TRBV29-1 and TRBJ1-2; D remains ambiguous. Trimming cost V 0 bases and J 8 bases, with 7 bases left between them. Germline values: CDR1 SQVTM, CDR2 ANQGSEA. The CDR3 contains 11 residues. The CDR3 reads CSVEDPRGYTF. The CDR3 bases are TGCAGCGTTGAAGATCCGAGAGGCTACACCTTC.

This clone appeared a few times. CDR3 region: CASSLDASNSPLHF. CDR3 in DNA: TGCGCCAGCAGCTTGGACGCATCTAATTCACCCCTCCACTTT. The chain employs TRBV5-1 and TRBJ1-6; the D is unclear. With 0 bases removed from V and 6 bases from J, the gap between germline ends came to 7 bases. The CDR3 is made up of 14 amino acids. CDR1 is SGHRS, CDR2 YFSETQ, per germline.

V gene TRBV7-8 combines with J gene TRBJ1-5, with 7 bases lining up with TRBD1. This CDR3 is built from 15 residues. The germline CDR1 and CDR2 sequences are SGHVS and FQNEAQ. J gave up 4 bases and V 0 bases, and 3 bases lay outside the gene matches. As DNA, the CDR3 is TGTGCCAGCAGCTTAGCCTGGACAGGAAATCAGCCCCAGCATTTT. This translates into CASSLAWTGNQPQHF.

The rearrangement uses TRBV19 and TRBJ2-5; D is ambiguous. The CDR3 runs to 11 residues. Germline lookup yields CDR1 LNHDA and CDR2 SQIVND (reference sequence). The V end lost 3 bases, the J end lost 5 bases, and 4 bases lay between the germline ends. The CDR3 region has the DNA TGTGCCAGTAGTATTATGGAGACCCAGTACTTC. This sequence encodes CASSIMETQYF.

The V call is TRBV19, the J call TRBJ1-1; D is unresolved. This CDR3 has 14 residues. Trimming removed 7 bases from V and 3 bases from J, with 15 bases in between. The germline gives CDR1 LNHDA, CDR2 SQIVND (reference sequence). The CDR3 nucleotides are TGTGCCAGTATTCAGATCGGGCGATACACTGAAGCTTTCTTT. Amino acids: CASIQIGRYTEAFF.

This rearrangement joins TRBV5-6 to TRBJ2-7; 7 bases map to TRBD1. The CDR3 loop spans 16 amino acids. Germline V lookup: CDR1 SGHDT, CDR2 YYEEEE. The junction had 10 bases not matched to a gene; V was cut back by 0 bases and J by 4 bases. The CDR3 nucleotides read TGTGCCAGCAGCTTGGTTCGTCAGGGGGAACCATACGAGCAGTACTTC. Its protein is CASSLVRQGEPYEQYF.

V gene TRBV19 combines with J gene TRBJ2-7; D could derive from TRBD1 or TRBD2 (5 bases each). Germline V gene data show CDR1 as LNHDA and CDR2 as SQIVND (reference sequence). Deletions cut 4 bases from V and 0 bases from J, with 13 bases between. The CDR3 length is 15 residues. Here the CDR3 reads CASSTYGASSYEQYF. CDR3 in DNA: TGTGCCAGTAGTACCTACGGGGCTAGCTCCTACGAGCAGTACTTC.

The chain couples TRBV10-2 to TRBJ1-2; the D is unclear. The CDR3 is 11 amino acids. Trimming shortened V by 8 bases and J by 4 bases, and 8 bases separated the two germline ends. Germline V gives CDR1 WSHSY, CDR2 SAAADI. The CDR3 DNA follows: TGCGCCAGCTCTAGTGGCTATGGCTACACCTTC. This codes for CASSSGYGYTF.

The chain couples TRBV30 to TRBJ1-5; D not resolved. Germline V gives CDR1 GTSNPN, CDR2 SVGIG (reference sequence). With 2 bases removed from V and 7 bases from J, the gap between germline ends came to 12 bases. The CDR3 contains 13 residues. In nucleotides, the CDR3 is TGTGCCTGGAGTACCCAGGTGAACCAGCCCCAGCATTTT. Amino acid sequence: CAWSTQVNQPQHF. Full variable domain (remainder filled in from reference TRBV30 and TRBJ1-5): SQTIHQWPATLVQPVGSPLSLECTVEGTSNPNLYWYRQAAGRGLQLLFYSVGIGQISSEVPQNLSASRPQDRQFILSSKKLLLSDSGFYLCAWSTQVNQPQHFGDGTRLSIL.

The rearrangement joins TRBV5-6 to TRBJ1-4; D is unresolved. Deletions cut 3 bases from V and 3 bases from J, with 12 bases between. Germline CDR1 reads SGHDT; CDR2 reads YYEEEE. The CDR3 has 15 residues. CDR3 nucleotides: TGTGCCAGCAGCTATTGGAAGGGTCCTAATGAAAAACTGTTTTTT. This codes for CASSYWKGPNEKLFF. Looking up the rest from reference TRBV5-6 and TRBJ1-4 gives the full variable domain: DAGVTQSPTHLIKTRGQQVTLRCSPKSGHDTVSWYQQALGQGPQFIFQYYEEEERQRGNFPDRFSGHQFPNYSSELNVNALLLGDSALYLCASSYWKGPNEKLFFGSGTQLSVL.

This rearrangement joins TRBV29-1 to TRBJ2-1, with no clear D. This CDR3 has 12 residues. The germline CDR1 and CDR2 sequences are SQVTM and ANQGSEA. Trimming took 4 bases from V and 6 from J, leaving 10 bases between them. CDR3 DNA sequence: TGCAGCGTTGGGGCTTCCCGCAATGAGCAGTTCTTC. It is translated as CSVGASRNEQFF.

CDR3 DNA sequence: TGCGCCAGCAGCGTCGACAGGCGGAACACCGGGGAGCTGTTTTTT. Translating it yields CASSVDRRNTGELFF. This sequence joins TRBV4-3 and TRBJ2-2; tentatively, D is TRBD1 (6 bases). The CDR3 has 15 amino acids. Looked up from germline, CDR1 is LGHNA and CDR2 is YSLEER. Trimming removed 5 bases from V and 1 base from J, with 11 bases in between.

This chain connects TRBV9 to TRBJ1-2; D is unresolved. The germline V gene encodes CDR1 SGDLS and CDR2 YYNGEE. The V gene lost 7 bases and the J gene lost 3 bases, with 22 bases spanning the gap. The CDR3 has 16 amino acids. The CDR3, as DNA: TGTGCCAGCGGTGACCCCTGGGTGCCGGAAGACTATGGCTACACCTTC. Residues: CASGDPWVPEDYGYTF.

This chain uses TRBV14 with TRBJ1-1, with D perhaps TRBD1 (5 bases). Per the germline V gene, CDR1 is SGHDN and CDR2 is FVKESK. The V end lost 5 bases, the J end lost 4 bases, and 11 bases lay between the germline ends. This CDR3 is 13 amino acids long. In nucleotides, the CDR3 is TGTGCCAGCAGCTCGACGGGGGGCACTGAAGCTTTCTTT. It specifies CASSSTGGTEAFF.

V usage is TRBV6-5 and J usage is TRBJ2-7, with 7 bases identical to TRBD2. Germline V gives CDR1 MNHEY, CDR2 SVGAGI. This CDR3 contains 14 residues. Trimming took 5 bases from V and 3 from J; bases not matched to a gene: 7. This CDR3 is CASSGAGGSYEQYF. The CDR3, as DNA: TGTGCCAGCAGTGGCGCTGGCGGGAGCTACGAGCAGTACTTC.

V usage is TRBV10-3 and J usage is TRBJ1-3; no clear D. Germline CDR1 ENHRY, CDR2 SYGVKD. V was clipped by 4 bases and J by 0 bases, with 4 bases between them. The CDR3 extends over 13 amino acids. Here the CDR3 reads CAISGPSGNTIYF. For the CDR3, the DNA is TGTGCCATCAGTGGCCCCTCTGGAAACACCATATATTTT.

The rearrangement links TRBV19 to TRBJ2-2, with 12 bases matching TRBD2. The CDR3 is made up of 18 amino acids. J gave up 2 bases and V 4 bases, and 8 bases lay outside the gene matches. Germline V lookup: CDR1 LNHDA, CDR2 SQIVND (reference sequence). CDR3: CASSRTSGGLSNTGELFF. The DNA of the CDR3 is TGTGCCAGTAGTAGAACTAGCGGGGGGCTCAGTAACACCGGGGAGCTGTTTTTT.